The count of the clone carrying this TCR beta chain is one. Its antigen is currently unknown. The data were obtained in a study of OX40 agonist ivuxolimab in advanced cancers. Overall study context: Partial responses were achieved by three patients, one with hepatocellular carcinoma and two with cutaneous melanoma.

The data were produced by immunoSEQ multiplex PCR, yet TCRdb's version contains in-frame clones alone and is incomplete. The sample carries roughly 38,000 clones, approximately 86% recorded once. With baseline, cycle 4 day 1, and cycle 7 day 1 as timepoints, blood was sampled. Study-level findings and limits: Patients with a partial response at 0.1-3.0 mg/kg had among the lowest clonal expansion.

Looked up from germline, CDR1 is SGHNT and CDR2 is YENEEA. The V end was cut by 4 bases, the J end by 3 bases, with 12 bases between. This CDR3 comprises 14 residues. The chain links TRBV11-3 to TRBJ1-2; D may be TRBD1 (5 bases). This clonotype originated in an adult with an advanced solid tumor such as melanoma, head and neck, liver or kidney cancer. Material: CD4+ or CD8+ T cells sorted from blood, obtained in a trial of the OX40 agonist ivuxolimab. CDR3 sequence: CASSSPPGHYGYTF. CDR3 DNA: TGTGCCAGCAGCTCACCCCCAGGGCACTATGGCTACACCTTC.